The 29 T cell receptor beta chains in this list originate from one sample, sequenced in a study of T cell responses to AZD1222 COVID-19 vaccine. Here immunoSEQ multiplex PCR was the method, and the copy in TCRdb shows in-frame clones only, minus some. The sample lists about 91,000 clones, about 88% seen once, with approximately 21% in the top ten. The source was peripheral blood, collected on day 0 of AZD1222 vaccination. The receptors come from an adult in good health.

The chain combines TRBV4-3 with TRBJ2-7; the match to TRBD1 covers 9 bases. CDR1 and CDR2 (germline): LGHNA, YSLEER. V trimming: 0 bases; J trimming: 3 bases; junction bases outside the gene matches: 6. This CDR3 region has 16 residues. CDR3 sequence (DNA): TGCGCCAGCAGCCAAGAGGGGGGACAGGGACGCTACGAGCAGTACTTC. Translation: CASSQEGGQGRYEQYF.

The chain recombines TRBV7-2 with TRBJ2-2; TRBD2 matches 8 bases. V was pared by 5 bases and J by 6 bases, with 8 bases of the junction left unmatched. The germline V gene encodes CDR1 SGHTA and CDR2 FQGNSA. CDR3 size: 15 residues. CDR3: CASSPRTSPAGELFF. CDR3 coding DNA: TGTGCCAGCAGCCCTCGGACTAGCCCGGCCGGGGAGCTGTTTTTT.

This clone was picked up a small number of times. In DNA form, the CDR3 reads TGCGCCAGCAGCCAAGATAGGACAGGGGGCGGTCAGCCCCAGCATTTT. This codes for CASSQDRTGGGQPQHF. The rearrangement joins TRBV4-3 to TRBJ1-5; TRBD1 aligns across 11 bases. Unmatched junction bases numbered 4, after V lost 0 bases and J lost 6 bases. The CDR3 loop spans 16 amino acids. Germline values: CDR1 LGHNA, CDR2 YSLEER.

The rearrangement uses TRBV6-1 and TRBJ1-6; no clear D. Germline V gene data show CDR1 as MNHNS and CDR2 as SASEGT. This CDR3 has 13 residues. Between the trimmed V and J ends, which lost 1 base and 8 bases, there was a span of 6 bases. The CDR3 region has the DNA TGTGCCAGCAGTGAAGTGACGCATTCACCCCTCCACTTT. This gives the protein CASSEVTHSPLHF.

V gene TRBV3-1 (or the pseudogene TRBV3-2) combines with J gene TRBJ1-1, with D unclear. V shed 4 bases and J shed 5 bases, with 14 bases lying between them. The CDR3 length is 14 residues. Per the germline V gene, CDR1 is LGHDT and CDR2 is YNNKEL (reference sequence). The CDR3 spells CASSRSPGWTEAFF. The CDR3 region has the DNA TGTGCCAGCAGCCGCAGCCCTGGATGGACTGAAGCTTTCTTT.

J is TRBJ2-7 and V is TRBV4-1; D might be TRBD2 (5 bases). Trimming left V 1 base short and J 6 bases short, with 19 bases between. The CDR3 is 16 residues long. The V gene's germline CDR1 is MGHRA and CDR2 YSYEKL. CDR3 bases: TGCGCCAGCAGCCAAGGGCCGGGAATGGTGCTACGCGAGCAGTACTTC. Its protein product is CASSQGPGMVLREQYF.

V and J are TRBV6-6 and TRBJ1-1, with unresolved D. CDR1 MNHNY and CDR2 SVGAGI come from the germline V gene (reference sequence). V lost 6 bases to trimming and J lost 3 bases, with 14 bases between them. This CDR3 is 14 amino acids long. The CDR3 bases are TGTGCCAGCAGGGAACATTGGAGGGACACTGAAGCTTTCTTT. This codes for CASREHWRDTEAFF.

The chain employs TRBV9 and TRBJ1-3; 9 bases align to TRBD1. With 0 bases clipped from V and 6 bases from J, the junction kept 4 bases outside the gene matches. This CDR3 spans 15 amino acids. The germline V gene encodes CDR1 SGDLS and CDR2 YYNGEE. The CDR3 loop reads CASSVGDRDVNTIYF. The CDR3 nucleotides read TGTGCCAGCAGCGTAGGGGACAGGGACGTAAACACCATATATTTT.

CDR3 residues: CASSQQGGSNQPQHF. Written as DNA, the CDR3 is TGTGCCAGCAGCCAGCAGGGGGGTAGCAATCAGCCCCAGCATTTT. The chain joins TRBV7-9 to TRBJ1-5, with 7 bases matching TRBD1. V shed 5 bases and J 0 bases; nucleotides not matched to a gene: 4. The CDR3 totals 15 residues. The germline gives CDR1 SEHNR, CDR2 FQNEAQ (reference sequence).

V is TRBV6-4 and J is TRBJ1-1; 10 bases align to TRBD1. Germline CDR1 and CDR2: MRHNA and SNTAGT. This CDR3 region has 13 residues. V was pared by 0 bases and J by 11 bases, with 3 bases of the junction left unmatched. This CDR3 is CASSDSTGGNAFF. CDR3 nucleotides: TGTGCCAGCAGTGACTCGACAGGGGGCAATGCTTTCTTT.

A note on this clone: Other DNA sequences in the sample encode the same CDR3. CDR3 region: CASSMGGYEQYF. The CDR3 DNA reads as TGTGCCAGTAGTATGGGGGGTTACGAGCAGTACTTC. The chain has TRBV19 and TRBJ2-7; D is perhaps TRBD2 (6 bases). The V gene lost 3 bases and the J gene lost 4 bases, with 7 bases spanning the gap. This CDR3 has 12 residues. Germline CDR1 LNHDA, CDR2 SQIVND (reference sequence).

The chain links TRBV9 to TRBJ1-1, with 8 bases aligning to TRBD1. J lost 2 bases, V lost 0 bases, and 3 bases had no gene match. Germline CDR1 reads SGDLS; CDR2 reads YYNGEE. The CDR3 contains 15 residues. The CDR3 region is CASSVVPGGNTEAFF. CDR3 nucleotide sequence: TGTGCCAGCAGCGTAGTGCCAGGGGGCAACACTGAAGCTTTCTTT.

This clone was seen a handful of times. The chain joins TRBV20-1 to TRBJ2-1, with 9 bases lining up with TRBD1. The CDR3 spans 11 residues. Germline V gene data show CDR1 as DFQATT and CDR2 as SNEGSKA (reference sequence). V dropped 7 bases and J dropped 7; count of bases not matched to a gene: 2. Here the CDR3 DNA reads TGCAGTGTAGGACAGGGGAATGAGCAGTTCTTC. Translating gives CSVGQGNEQFF.

This clone was observed a single time. CDR3 sequence (DNA): TGTGCCAGCAGCCAGGAAGCGGGGTTCGCCAACACCGGGGAGCTGTTTTTT. Its protein is CASSQEAGFANTGELFF. This chain links TRBV3-1 (or the pseudogene TRBV3-2) with TRBJ2-2; the match to TRBD2 covers 7 bases. This CDR3 has 17 amino acids. Looked up from germline, CDR1 is LGHDT and CDR2 is YNNKEL (reference sequence). The V segment lost 3 bases and the J segment 2 bases; nucleotides outside the gene matches: 9.

This rearrangement joins TRBV6-7 to TRBJ2-7, with a possible D match to TRBD1 (5 bases). TRBV6-7 is classed as an ORF, of uncertain function. The CDR3 is 14 residues long. V was cut by 2 bases and J by 7 bases, with 15 bases left in between. CDR3 loop: CASSYRGRMVEQYF. For the CDR3, the DNA is TGTGCCAGCAGTTACAGGGGTAGAATGGTTGAGCAGTACTTC.

The V and J genes are TRBV4-3 and TRBJ2-7; no clear D. V dropped 0 bases and J dropped 3 bases, with 12 bases sitting between them. Germline loops: CDR1 LGHNA, CDR2 YSLEER. This CDR3 has 15 amino acids. CDR3 loop: CASSQDRRVGYEQYF. CDR3 DNA sequence: TGCGCCAGCAGCCAAGATCGGCGAGTAGGCTACGAGCAGTACTTC.

The rearrangement uses TRBV9 and TRBJ1-2, with TRBD1 matching over 7 bases. This CDR3 has 15 residues. The germline V gene encodes CDR1 SGDLS and CDR2 YYNGEE. V dropped 4 bases and J dropped 4; count of bases not matched to a gene: 10. CDR3 sequence reads: CASSQQGQLGYGYTF. Written as DNA, the CDR3 is TGTGCCAGCAGCCAACAGGGGCAACTAGGCTATGGCTACACCTTC.

On this clone itself: This CDR3 is also generated by other DNA sequences in the sample. This chain uses TRBV7-2 with TRBJ1-2, with unresolved D. The CDR3 totals 14 residues. V was cut by 0 bases and J by 2 bases, with 7 bases left in between. CDR1 and CDR2 from the germline V gene are SGHTA and FQGNSA. The CDR3 bases are TGTGCCAGCAGCTTAGCTAGAGAGAACTATGGCTACACCTTC. Its protein is CASSLARENYGYTF.

This chain links TRBV6-2 or TRBV6-3 with TRBJ1-5; 8 bases map to TRBD1. This CDR3 has 14 residues. Germline lookup yields CDR1 MNHEY and CDR2 SVGEGT. Trimming removed 5 bases from V and 8 bases from J; junction bases left unmatched: 8. CDR3 sequence reads: CASSAPGQEKPQHF. The CDR3 bases are TGTGCCAGCAGTGCTCCGGGACAGGAGAAGCCCCAGCATTTT.

The CDR3 loop is CSVEGQGALAFF. CDR3 DNA: TGCAGCGTTGAGGGACAGGGGGCCCTGGCTTTCTTT. The chain combines TRBV29-1 with TRBJ1-1; 12 nucleotides align to TRBD1. The germline gives CDR1 SQVTM, CDR2 ANQGSEA. CDR3 length: 12 residues. V shed 3 bases and J 11 bases; nucleotides not matched to a gene: 4. Combining the CDR3 with reference TRBV29-1 and TRBJ1-1 gives the whole variable domain SAVISQKPSRDICQRGTSLTIQCQVDSQVTMMFWYRQQPGQSLTLIATANQGSEATYESGFVIDKFPISRPNLTFSTLTVSNMSPEDSSIYLCSVEGQGALAFFGQGTRLTVV.

The chain joins TRBV18 to TRBJ1-5; TRBD1 is a possible D gene (5 bases). Germline V CDR1 and CDR2: KGHSH, LQKENI. With 6 bases removed from V and 4 bases from J, the gap between germline ends came to 10 bases. This CDR3 contains 13 residues. CDR3 protein: CASSLGENQPQHF. The DNA of the CDR3 is TGTGCCAGCTCCCTGGGGGAGAATCAGCCCCAGCATTTT.

The chain is built from TRBV7-3 and TRBJ1-1; D gene unclear. Germline V CDR1 and CDR2: SGHTA, FQGTGA. There are 13 residues in the CDR3. V was shortened by 2 bases and J by 1 base, with 5 bases between the two germline ends. The CDR3 DNA follows: TGTGCCAGCAGCTTAGCCTGGAACACTGAAGCTTTCTTT. The encoded protein is CASSLAWNTEAFF.

V usage is TRBV6-6 and J usage is TRBJ2-2, with D perhaps being TRBD1 or TRBD2 (6 bases each). Germline CDR1 and CDR2: MNHNY and SVGAGI (reference sequence). The CDR3 length is 13 residues. The V end lost 5 bases, the J end lost 6 bases, and 10 bases lay between the germline ends. CDR3 sequence (DNA): TGTGCCAGCAGTAGGGGGGTAGCCGGGGAGCTGTTTTTT. Translating it yields CASSRGVAGELFF.

The V gene is TRBV2, the J gene TRBJ1-1; TRBD1 agrees at 9 bases. J gave up 2 bases and V 6 bases, and 4 bases lay outside the gene matches. Germline values: CDR1 SNHLY, CDR2 FYNNEI. The CDR3 runs to 14 residues. For the CDR3, the DNA is TGTGCCAGCAGGCGGACAGGGGCTAACACTGAAGCTTTCTTT. Amino acids: CASRRTGANTEAFF.

The rearrangement links TRBV19 to TRBJ1-2, with 7 bases that match TRBD1. The CDR3 is 15 amino acids. The V segment lost 0 bases and the J segment 6 bases; nucleotides outside the gene matches: 7. Germline V gene sequence: CDR1 LNHDA, CDR2 SQIVND (reference sequence). CDR3 in amino acids: CASSIERGRFNGYTF. In nucleotides, the CDR3 is TGTGCCAGTAGTATAGAGAGGGGGCGATTCAATGGCTACACCTTC.

The rearrangement uses TRBV4-2 and TRBJ1-1; 7 bases match TRBD1. Germline lookup yields CDR1 LGHNA and CDR2 YNFKEQ. Trimming at V came to 1 base and at J to 7 bases, leaving 15 bases not matched to a gene. CDR3 length: 17 amino acids. The CDR3 spells CASSQASRQGLSLEAFF. The CDR3 DNA reads TGTGCCAGCAGCCAAGCTTCCCGACAGGGTCTTTCGCTTGAAGCTTTCTTT.

The rearrangement links TRBV4-2 to TRBJ2-1; 8 positions match TRBD2. The CDR3 runs to 17 residues. Germline V gene lookup returns CDR1 LGHNA and CDR2 YNFKEQ. The V segment lost 3 bases and the J segment 4 bases; nucleotides outside the gene matches: 11. In nucleotides, the CDR3 is TGTGCCAGCAGCCATGGGAGAAGGGCTAGCGGGTACAATGAGCAGTTCTTC. Protein: CASSHGRRASGYNEQFF.

The V and J genes are TRBV5-4 and TRBJ2-1, with 11 nucleotides matching TRBD2. CDR1 and CDR2 (germline): SGHNT, YYREEE (reference sequence). Losses at the gene ends were 4 bases for V and 2 bases for J; bases not matched to a gene: 2. The CDR3 totals 15 residues. The CDR3 coding sequence is TGTGCCAGCAGCACGACTAGCGGGGCCTACAATGAGCAGTTCTTC. This codes for CASSTTSGAYNEQFF.

In DNA form, the CDR3 reads TGTGCCAGCAGTTTATCTGGTTACGAGCAGTACTTC. Protein product: CASSLSGYEQYF. The rearrangement joins TRBV12-3 or TRBV12-4 to TRBJ2-7; D call uncertain. The CDR3 has 12 residues. V gave up 2 bases and J gave up 4 bases, with 6 bases separating them.